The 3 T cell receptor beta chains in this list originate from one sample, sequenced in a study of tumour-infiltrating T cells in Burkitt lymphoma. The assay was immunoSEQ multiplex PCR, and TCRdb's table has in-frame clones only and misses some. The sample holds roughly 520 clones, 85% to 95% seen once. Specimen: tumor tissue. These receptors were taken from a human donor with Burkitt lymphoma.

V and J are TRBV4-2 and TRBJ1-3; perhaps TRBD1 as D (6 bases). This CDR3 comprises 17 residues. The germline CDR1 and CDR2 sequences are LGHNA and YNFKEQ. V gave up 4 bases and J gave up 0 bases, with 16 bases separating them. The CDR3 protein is CASSPQGKAPSGNTIYF. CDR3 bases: TGTGCCAGCAGCCCACAGGGAAAGGCCCCCTCTGGAAACACCATATATTTT.

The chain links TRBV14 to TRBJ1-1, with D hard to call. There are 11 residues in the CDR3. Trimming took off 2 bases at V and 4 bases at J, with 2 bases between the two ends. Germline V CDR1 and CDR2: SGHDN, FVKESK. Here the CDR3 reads CASSQFTEAFF. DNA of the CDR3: TGTGCCAGCAGCCAATTCACTGAAGCTTTCTTT.

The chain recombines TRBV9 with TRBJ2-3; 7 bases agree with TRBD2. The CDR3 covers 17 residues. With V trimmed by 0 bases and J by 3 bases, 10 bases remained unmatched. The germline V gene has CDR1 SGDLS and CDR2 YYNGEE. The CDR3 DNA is TGTGCCAGCAGCGTAGAGAGGCTAGCGGTTTGGACAGATACGCAGTATTTT. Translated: CASSVERLAVWTDTQYF.